One T cell receptor (beta chain) is described in this entry. Which antigen it targets is not known. Base qualities are not at hand, and no much larger clone is one base apart. These data come from a study of Graves' ophthalmopathy and Graves' hyperthyroidism (dated by TCRdb to 2016 to 2019). Study-level background: Peripheral blood was collected at initial diagnosis, before any treatment. The study used TCR beta repertoire signatures to distinguish Graves' ophthalmopathy from Graves' hyperthyroidism and to predict progression to ophthalmopathy. In total, 120 to 150 blood samples were TCR-sequenced: approximately 42 ophthalmopathy, over 70 hyperthyroidism and roughly 17 hyperthyroidism-to-ophthalmopathy patients. A discovery set of 100 patients (43 ophthalmopathy, about 55 stable hyperthyroidism) was enrolled to explore V-J signatures distinguishing ophthalmopathy from hyperthyroidism. The independent validation cohort included some 19 hyperthyroidism patients plus 17 patients who later progressed from hyperthyroidism to ophthalmopathy. In more than five hyperthyroidism patients, the T-cell repertoires found in thyroid tissue were compared with those found in blood. Once sampling was done, hyperthyroidism patients were given methimazole at a starting dose of 30 mg daily, while ophthalmopathy patients were given high-dose intravenous methylprednisolone. On the study overall, not on this receptor specifically: Among expanded thyroid clonotypes with frequency above 0.001, most also showed up in blood, which suggests that blood repertoires may reflect the thyroid immune response. The 13-signature model separated ophthalmopathy from stable hyperthyroidism with approximately 85% sensitivity and about 81% specificity in cross-validation, and 80%/75% in the test set. No statistical method was used to predetermine the sample size, and group allocation was not hidden from the investigators. In validation, the model predicted ophthalmopathy progression with about 71% sensitivity and around 72% specificity; some twelve predicted patients were CT-confirmed with GO in a median of roughly 6.8 months.

For repertoire sequencing, the TCR beta CDR3 regions were amplified from RNA transcripts. The first round was an RT-PCR using HTBI primers with the Qiagen OneStep RT-PCR kit, and this first round was followed by a second-round multiplex PCR, then size selection and purification. Libraries were sequenced paired-end with 100 bp reads on an Illumina HiSeq2000. The paper's processing steps were these. SOAPnuke was used to process the reads, removing any read that contained adapters or uncalled bases, had a mean Phred below 15, or lacked an exact match to the constant primer or identifier. High-quality paired reads were merged with COPE v1.2.5. Clonotypes were defined as unique nucleotide sequences and were aligned to IMGT TRB V, D and J references using MiTCR v1.1. Only V-J combinations with frequency above 0.0001 were analysed, covering around 99% of repertoires. For each V-J combination, a TCR clonal expansion and chaos score was defined as F50 clonal expansion divided by the chaos observed in the TCRdist matrix. Features were reduced by Welch's t-statistics and random forest to approximately 13 V-J combinations, which fed a naive Bayes classifier. The Morisita-Horn index was used to measure how similar the thyroid and blood repertoires were. TCRdb cleaned the public reads at Q25 with fastp, built clones with MiXCR and kept in-frame beta chains. Each entry merges the rows of one CDR3 protein and shows their most common DNA and genes. TCRdb, not the authors, supplied the V and J calls. In all, the sample holds 200,000 to 250,000 distinct CDR3 sequences, and less than 55% of those were seen once. The ten largest clones capture roughly 45% of the sample.

Ophthalmopathy patients had moderately to severely active disease, Clinical Activity Score of at least 3, NOSPECS grade of at least 4, and disease duration under 3 months. Patients with other autoimmune diseases, uncontrolled infections, pregnancy or lactation were excluded from the study. Diagnosis was based on clinical symptoms, serum thyroxine, TRAb, thyroid ultrasound and orbital computed tomography. Using Ficoll-Paque density gradient centrifugation, PBMCs were isolated from 10 ml of fresh peripheral blood. Total RNA was extracted using Trizol reagent, and RNA quality was checked on an Agilent 2100 Bioanalyzer. The CDR3 goes from the cysteine to the phenylalanine over 14 residues. The sequence is cut down to CDR3 DNA, 42 bases in frame from base 1. The junction shows trimming of 2 bases on V and 1 base on J, plus 9 bases between the germline ends. The germline V gene yields SGDLS for CDR1 and YYNGEE for CDR2.

This chain joins TRBV9 to TRBJ2-5; the D gene cannot be resolved reliably. This receptor was taken from an adult man with Graves' ophthalmopathy. What was sequenced was peripheral blood. For the CDR3, the sequence is CASSVATAQETQYF. The DNA reads as follows: TGTGCCAGCAGCGTTGCCACGGCCCAAGAGACCCAGTACTTC.